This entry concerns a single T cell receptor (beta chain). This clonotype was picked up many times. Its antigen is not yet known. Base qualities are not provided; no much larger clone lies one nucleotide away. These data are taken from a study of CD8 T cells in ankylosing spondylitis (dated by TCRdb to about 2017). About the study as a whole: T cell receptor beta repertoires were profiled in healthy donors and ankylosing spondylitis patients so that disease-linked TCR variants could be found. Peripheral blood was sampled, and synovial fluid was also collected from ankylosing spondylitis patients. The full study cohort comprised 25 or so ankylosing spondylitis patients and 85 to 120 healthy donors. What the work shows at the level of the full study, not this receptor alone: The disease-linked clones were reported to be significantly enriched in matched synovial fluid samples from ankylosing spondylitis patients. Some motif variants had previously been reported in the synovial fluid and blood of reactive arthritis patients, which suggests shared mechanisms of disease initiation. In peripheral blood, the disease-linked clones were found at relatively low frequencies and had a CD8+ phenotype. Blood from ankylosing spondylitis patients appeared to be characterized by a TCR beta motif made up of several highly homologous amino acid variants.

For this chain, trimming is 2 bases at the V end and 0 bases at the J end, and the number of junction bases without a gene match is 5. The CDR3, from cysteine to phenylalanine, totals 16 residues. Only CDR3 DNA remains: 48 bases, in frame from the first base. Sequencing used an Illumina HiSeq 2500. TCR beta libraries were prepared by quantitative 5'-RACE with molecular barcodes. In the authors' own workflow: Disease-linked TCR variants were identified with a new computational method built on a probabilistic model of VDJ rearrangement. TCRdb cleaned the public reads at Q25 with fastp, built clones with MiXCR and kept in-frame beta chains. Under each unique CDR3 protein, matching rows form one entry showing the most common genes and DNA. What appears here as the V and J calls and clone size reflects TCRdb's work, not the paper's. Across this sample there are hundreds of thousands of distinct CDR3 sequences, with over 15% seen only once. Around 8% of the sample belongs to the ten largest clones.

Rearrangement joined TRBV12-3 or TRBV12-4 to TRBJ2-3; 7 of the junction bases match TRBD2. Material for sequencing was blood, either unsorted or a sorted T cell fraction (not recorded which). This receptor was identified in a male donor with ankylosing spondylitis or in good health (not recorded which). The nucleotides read TGTGCCAGCAGTTTACGACCGGGACTAAGCACAGATACGCAGTATTTT. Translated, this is CASSLRPGLSTDTQYF.